Many counts were recorded for the clone carrying this T cell receptor beta chain. What it binds is unknown. Sampled blood dates from first hyperthyroidism diagnosis, and it precedes any ophthalmopathy symptoms. The entry originates in a study of T cells in Graves' hyperthyroidism and ophthalmopathy. General study findings and limits: Researchers found most expanded thyroid clonotypes above 0.001 in blood as well.

Trimming removed 0 bases from V and 3 bases from J; junction bases left unmatched: 9. CDR1 and CDR2 (germline): DFQATT, SNEGSKA (reference sequence). This CDR3 is 16 amino acids long. RNA transcripts served as the template for amplifying TCR beta CDR3 regions. The TCR CDR3 first-round RT-PCR relied on the HTBI primer set. Each CDR3 protein is one row after TCRdb ran MiXCR on the multiplex PCR reads. The sample records 350,000 to 450,000 distinct CDR3 sequences, about 15% being singletons. The V and J genes are TRBV20-1 and TRBJ1-2; 8 nucleotides agree with TRBD1. This TCR derives from a woman aged 25-40 years with Graves' hyperthyroidism that later progressed to Graves' ophthalmopathy. The material sequenced was blood. CDR3 sequence: CSARDLTGADHYGYTF. The DNA of the CDR3 is TGCAGTGCTAGAGATCTGACAGGGGCCGATCACTATGGCTACACCTTC.